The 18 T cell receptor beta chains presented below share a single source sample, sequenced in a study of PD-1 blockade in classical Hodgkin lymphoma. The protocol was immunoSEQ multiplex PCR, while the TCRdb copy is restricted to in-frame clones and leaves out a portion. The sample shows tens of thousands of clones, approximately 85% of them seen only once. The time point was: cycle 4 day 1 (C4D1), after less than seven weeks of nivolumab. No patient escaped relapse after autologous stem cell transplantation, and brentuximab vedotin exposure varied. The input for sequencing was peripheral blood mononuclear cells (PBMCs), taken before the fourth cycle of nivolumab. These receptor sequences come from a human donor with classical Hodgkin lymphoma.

The CDR3 coding sequence is TGTGCCAGCAGCGTAGGCGGACAGGGGGGAAACACCATATATTTT. Translated, it gives CASSVGGQGGNTIYF. This chain uses TRBV9 with TRBJ1-3; 9 bases map to TRBD1. Germline CDR1 is SGDLS and CDR2 is YYNGEE. Trimming took 0 bases from V and 4 from J; bases not matched to a gene: 2. The CDR3 runs to 15 residues. The whole variable domain, filled in from reference TRBV9 and TRBJ1-3, reads DSGVTQTPKHLITATGQRVTLRCSPRSGDLSVYWYQQSLDQGLQFLIQYYNGEERAKGNILERFSAQQFPDLHSELNLSSLELGDSALYFCASSVGGQGGNTIYFGEGSWLTVV.

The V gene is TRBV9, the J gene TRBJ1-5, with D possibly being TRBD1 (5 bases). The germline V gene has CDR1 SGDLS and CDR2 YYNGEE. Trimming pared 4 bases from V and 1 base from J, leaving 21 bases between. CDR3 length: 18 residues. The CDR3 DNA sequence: TGTGCCAGCAGCTACGGGGGTCCAGAAAATAGGAGCAATCAGCCCCAGCATTTT. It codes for CASSYGGPENRSNQPQHF.

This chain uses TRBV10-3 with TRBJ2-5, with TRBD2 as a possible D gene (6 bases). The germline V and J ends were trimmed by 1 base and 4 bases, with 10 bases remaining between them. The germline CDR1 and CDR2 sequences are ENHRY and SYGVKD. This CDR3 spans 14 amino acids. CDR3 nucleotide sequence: TGTGCCATCAGTGAGTTGGGGGGAGCAGAGACCCAGTACTTC. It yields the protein CAISELGGAETQYF.

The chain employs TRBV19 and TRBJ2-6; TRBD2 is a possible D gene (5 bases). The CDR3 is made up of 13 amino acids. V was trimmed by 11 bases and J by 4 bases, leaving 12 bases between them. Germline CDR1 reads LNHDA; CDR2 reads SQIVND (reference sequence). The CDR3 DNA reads TGTGCCGGAGGAGCGTCAGGGGCCAACGTCCTGACTTTC. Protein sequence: CAGGASGANVLTF. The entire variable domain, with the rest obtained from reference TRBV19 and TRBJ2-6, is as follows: DGGITQSPKYLFRKEGQNVTLSCEQNLNHDAMYWYRQDPGQGLRLIYYSQIVNDFQKGDIAEGYSVSREKKESFPLTVTSAQKNPTAFYLCAGGASGANVLTFGAGSRLTVL.

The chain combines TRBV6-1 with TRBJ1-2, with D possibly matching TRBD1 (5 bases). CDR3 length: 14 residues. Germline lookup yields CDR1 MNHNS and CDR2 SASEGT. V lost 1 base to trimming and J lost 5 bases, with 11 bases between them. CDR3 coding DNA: TGTGCCAGCAGTGAAGGCTCAGGGCGATATGGCTACACCTTC. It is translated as CASSEGSGRYGYTF.

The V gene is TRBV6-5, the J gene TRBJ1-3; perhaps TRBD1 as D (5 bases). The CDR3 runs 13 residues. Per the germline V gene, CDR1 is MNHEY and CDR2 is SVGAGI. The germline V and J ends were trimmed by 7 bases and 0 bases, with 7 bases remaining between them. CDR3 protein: CASKGNSGNTIYF. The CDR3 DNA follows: TGTGCCAGCAAGGGGAACTCTGGAAACACCATATATTTT.

This CDR3 is CASSLAGNSGANVLTF. CDR3 nucleotides: TGCGCCAGCAGCTTGGCCGGAAACTCTGGGGCCAACGTCCTGACTTTC. This rearrangement joins TRBV5-1 to TRBJ2-6; D ambiguous. This CDR3 region has 16 residues. The V end lost 0 bases, the J end lost 0 bases, and 7 bases lay between the germline ends. Germline V gives CDR1 SGHRS, CDR2 YFSETQ.

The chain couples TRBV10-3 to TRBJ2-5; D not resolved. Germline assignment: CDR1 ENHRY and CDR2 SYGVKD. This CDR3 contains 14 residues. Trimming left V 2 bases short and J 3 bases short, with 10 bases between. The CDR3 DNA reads TGTGCCATCAGTGAGGTGGCAGTTAAAGAGACCCAGTACTTC. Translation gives CAISEVAVKETQYF.

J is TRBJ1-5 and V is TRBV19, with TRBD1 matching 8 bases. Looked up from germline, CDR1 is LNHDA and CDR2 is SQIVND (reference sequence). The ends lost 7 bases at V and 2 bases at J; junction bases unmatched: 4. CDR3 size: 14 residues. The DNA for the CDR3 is TGTGCCAGTAAAGGACAGGGAGGCAATCAGCCCCAGCATTTT. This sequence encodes CASKGQGGNQPQHF.

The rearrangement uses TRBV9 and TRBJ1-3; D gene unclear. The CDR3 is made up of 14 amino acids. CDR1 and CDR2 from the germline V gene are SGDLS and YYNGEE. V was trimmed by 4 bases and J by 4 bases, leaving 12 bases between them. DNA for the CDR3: TGTGCCAGCAGCCTAAGCTTTCGGGGAAACACCATATATTTT. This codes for CASSLSFRGNTIYF.

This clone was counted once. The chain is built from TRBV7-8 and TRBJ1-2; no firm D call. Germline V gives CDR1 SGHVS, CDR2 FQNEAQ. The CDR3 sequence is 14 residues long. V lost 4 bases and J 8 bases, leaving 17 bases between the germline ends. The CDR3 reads CASSSTRETGGYTF. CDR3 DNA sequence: TGTGCCAGCAGCTCTACCCGGGAGACGGGAGGCTACACCTTC.

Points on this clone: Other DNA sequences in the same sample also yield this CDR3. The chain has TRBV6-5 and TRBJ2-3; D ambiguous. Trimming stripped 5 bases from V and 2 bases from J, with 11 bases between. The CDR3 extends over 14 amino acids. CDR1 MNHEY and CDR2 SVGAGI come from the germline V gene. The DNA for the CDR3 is TGTGCCAGCAGTCGGTCTACGGTCACAGATACGCAGTATTTT. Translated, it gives CASSRSTVTDTQYF.

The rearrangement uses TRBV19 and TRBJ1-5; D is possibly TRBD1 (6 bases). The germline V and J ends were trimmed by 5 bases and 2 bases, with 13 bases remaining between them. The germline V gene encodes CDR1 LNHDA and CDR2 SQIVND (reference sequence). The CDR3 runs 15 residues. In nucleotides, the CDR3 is TGTGCCAGTAGTTGGGCACAGGGCGGCAATCAGCCCCAGCATTTT. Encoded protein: CASSWAQGGNQPQHF. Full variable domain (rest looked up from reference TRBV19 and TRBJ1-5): DGGITQSPKYLFRKEGQNVTLSCEQNLNHDAMYWYRQDPGQGLRLIYYSQIVNDFQKGDIAEGYSVSREKKESFPLTVTSAQKNPTAFYLCASSWAQGGNQPQHFGDGTRLSIL.

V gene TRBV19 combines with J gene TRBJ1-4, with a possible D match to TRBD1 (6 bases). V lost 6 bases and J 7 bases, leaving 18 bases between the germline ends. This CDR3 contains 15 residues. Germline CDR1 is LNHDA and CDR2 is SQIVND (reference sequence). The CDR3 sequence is CASSPTGGAPEKLFF. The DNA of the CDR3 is TGTGCCAGTAGCCCGACGGGGGGCGCCCCTGAAAAACTGTTTTTT.

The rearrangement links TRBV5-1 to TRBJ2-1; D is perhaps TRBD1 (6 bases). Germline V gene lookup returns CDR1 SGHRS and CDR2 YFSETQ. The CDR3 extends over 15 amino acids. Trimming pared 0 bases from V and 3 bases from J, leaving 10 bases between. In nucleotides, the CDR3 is TGCGCCAGCAGCTTGGAAGGGACATACTACAATGAGCAGTTCTTC. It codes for CASSLEGTYYNEQFF.

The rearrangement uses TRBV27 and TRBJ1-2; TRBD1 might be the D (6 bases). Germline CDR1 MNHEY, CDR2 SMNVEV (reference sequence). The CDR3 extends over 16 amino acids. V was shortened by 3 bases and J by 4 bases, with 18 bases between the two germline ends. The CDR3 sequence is CASSFSSPPTGYGYTF. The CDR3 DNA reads TGTGCCAGCAGTTTCTCTTCCCCTCCGACAGGCTATGGCTACACCTTC.

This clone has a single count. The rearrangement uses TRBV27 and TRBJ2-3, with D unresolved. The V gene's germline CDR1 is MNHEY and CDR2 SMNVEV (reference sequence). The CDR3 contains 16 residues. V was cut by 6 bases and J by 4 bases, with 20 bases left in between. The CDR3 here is CASSLITFSGADTQYF. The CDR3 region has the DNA TGTGCCAGCAGCTTAATCACCTTTTCGGGCGCAGATACGCAGTATTTT.

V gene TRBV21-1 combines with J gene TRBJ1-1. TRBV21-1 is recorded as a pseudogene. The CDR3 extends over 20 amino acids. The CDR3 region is CASSNDRPPPGVAIWTEAFF. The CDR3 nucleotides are TGTGCCAGCAGCAATGACAGACCTCCCCCCGGGGTGGCTATTTGGACTGAAGCTTTCTTT.